These 7 T cell receptor beta chains share one sample of origin, sequenced in a study of beta chain features in type 1 diabetes. Study outcomes and limitations: Shorter TCRB CDR3s, moderately but significantly so, were found in Type 1 diabetes patients in all four CD4+ subsets.

Expressed TCRB transcripts were sequenced because the entire RNA isolate underwent reverse transcription. The data were produced by immunoSEQ multiplex PCR, yet TCRdb's version contains in-frame clones alone and is incomplete. Of fewer than 300,000 clones in the sample, roughly 11% are singletons; the top ten hold about 0.018%. These TCRs are of unknown antigen specificity. Sample: naive CD4+ T cells from blood. The receptor source for this set is a man younger than 45 with type 1 diabetes.

This rearrangement joins TRBV2 to TRBJ1-5; no clear D. V was pared by 4 bases and J by 9 bases, with 16 bases between. The CDR3 covers 14 residues. The germline gives CDR1 SNHLY, CDR2 FYNNEI. As DNA, the CDR3 is TGTGCCAGCAGTGTTGATGGGTCCGGAGGGCCCCAGCATTTT. Translation gives CASSVDGSGGPQHF.

This clone was counted a few times. The chain combines TRBV29-1 with TRBJ1-1, with D tentatively TRBD1 (5 bases). CDR3 size: 14 residues. V lost 7 bases to trimming and J lost 5 bases, with 20 bases between them. CDR1 and CDR2 from the germline V gene are SQVTM and ANQGSEA. CDR3 in amino acids: CSGFGGTGYTEAFF. DNA of the CDR3: TGCAGCGGGTTCGGGGGGACGGGATATACTGAAGCTTTCTTT.

A few counts support this clone. V is TRBV7-2 and J is TRBJ2-7; D uncertain. CDR3 length: 13 residues. CDR1 is SGHTA and CDR2 is FQGNSA in the germline V gene. Trimming left V 3 bases short and J 9 bases short, with 15 bases between. The CDR3, as DNA: TGTGCCAGCAGCTTTTCGTTCTTGAGGTGGCAGTACTTC. As protein: CASSFSFLRWQYF. The variable domain in full, with the rest retrieved from reference TRBV7-2 and TRBJ2-7, is GAGVSQSPSNKVTEKGKDVELRCDPISGHTALYWYRQSLGQGLEFLIYFQGNSAPDKSGLPSDRFSAERTGGSVSTLTIQRTQQEDSAVYLCASSFSFLRWQYFGPGTRLTVT.

This clone was seen a handful of times. The chain joins TRBV19 to TRBJ1-2; TRBD1 might be the D (5 bases). The germline V and J ends were trimmed by 6 bases and 5 bases, with 7 bases remaining between them. CDR1 is LNHDA, CDR2 SQIVND, per germline (reference sequence). This CDR3 spans 11 amino acids. Here the CDR3 DNA reads TGTGCCAGTAGCCGACAGTATGGCTACACCTTC. Encoded protein: CASSRQYGYTF.

CDR3 nucleotides: TGTGCCACCAACAGGGACAGGAATCAGCCCCAGCATTTT. This translates into CATNRDRNQPQHF. The chain recombines TRBV2 with TRBJ1-5, with 8 bases lining up with TRBD1. J was trimmed by 4 bases and V by 10 bases; bases with no gene match: 6. The V gene's germline CDR1 is SNHLY and CDR2 FYNNEI. The CDR3 loop spans 13 amino acids. Full variable domain (missing parts from reference TRBV2 and TRBJ1-5): EPEVTQTPSHQVTQMGQEVILRCVPISNHLYFYWYRQILGQKVEFLVSFYNNEISEKSEIFDDQFSVERPDGSNFTLKIRSTKLEDSAMYFCATNRDRNQPQHFGDGTRLSIL.

This clone was counted a few times. This chain links TRBV28 with TRBJ2-7; 10 bases align to TRBD1. The CDR3 runs 15 residues. The junction had 10 bases not matched to a gene; V was cut back by 6 bases and J by 5 bases. The germline V gene encodes CDR1 MDHEN and CDR2 SYDVKM. CDR3 DNA sequence: TGTGCCAGCAGATCTCCGGGACAGGGGTCCCACGAGCAGTACTTC. Translating gives CASRSPGQGSHEQYF.

This clone appeared a few times. The chain uses TRBV29-1 and TRBJ2-3; D is possibly TRBD1 (6 bases). V was cut by 2 bases and J by 2 bases, with 26 bases left in between. Germline lookup yields CDR1 SQVTM and CDR2 ANQGSEA. This CDR3 contains 19 residues. The CDR3 coding sequence is TGCAGCGTTGAATTAGGCCACGACAGGCGCTCCGGCCCCACAGATACGCAGTATTTT. Its protein product is CSVELGHDRRSGPTDTQYF.